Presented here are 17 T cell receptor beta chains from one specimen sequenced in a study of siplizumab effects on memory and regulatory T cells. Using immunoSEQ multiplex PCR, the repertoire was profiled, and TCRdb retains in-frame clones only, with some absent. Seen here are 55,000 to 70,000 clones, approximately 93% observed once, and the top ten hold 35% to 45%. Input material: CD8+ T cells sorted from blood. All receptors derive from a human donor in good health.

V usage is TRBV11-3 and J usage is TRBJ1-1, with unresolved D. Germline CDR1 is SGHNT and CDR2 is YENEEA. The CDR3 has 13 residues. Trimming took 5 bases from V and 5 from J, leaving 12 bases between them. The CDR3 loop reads CASSLGGRTEAFF. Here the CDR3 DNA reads TGTGCCAGCAGCCTGGGAGGAAGGACTGAAGCTTTCTTT.

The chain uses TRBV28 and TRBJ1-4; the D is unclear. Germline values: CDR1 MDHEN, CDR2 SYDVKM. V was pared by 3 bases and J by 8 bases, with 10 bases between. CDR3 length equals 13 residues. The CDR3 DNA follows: TGTGCCAGCAGTTTCAGAGAGATGGAAAAACTGTTTTTT. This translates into CASSFREMEKLFF.

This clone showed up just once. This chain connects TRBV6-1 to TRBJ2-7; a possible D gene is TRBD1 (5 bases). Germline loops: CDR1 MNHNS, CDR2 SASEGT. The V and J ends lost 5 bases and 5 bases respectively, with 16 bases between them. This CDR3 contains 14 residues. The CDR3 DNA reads TGTGCCAGCAGTTATCAGTGGACCAGGGACGAGCAGTACTTC. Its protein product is CASSYQWTRDEQYF.

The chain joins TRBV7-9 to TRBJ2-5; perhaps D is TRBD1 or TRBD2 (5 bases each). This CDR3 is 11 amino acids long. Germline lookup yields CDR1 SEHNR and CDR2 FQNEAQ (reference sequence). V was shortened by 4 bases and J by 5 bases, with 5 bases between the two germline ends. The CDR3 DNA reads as TGTGCCAGCAGCTGGGGGGAGACCCAGTACTTC. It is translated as CASSWGETQYF.

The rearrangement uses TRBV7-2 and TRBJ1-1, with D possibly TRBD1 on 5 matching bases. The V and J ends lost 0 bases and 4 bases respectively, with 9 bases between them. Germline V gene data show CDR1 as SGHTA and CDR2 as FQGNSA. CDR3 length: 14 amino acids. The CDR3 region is CASSLAGQGTEAFF. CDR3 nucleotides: TGTGCCAGCAGCTTAGCAGGCCAGGGCACTGAAGCTTTCTTT.

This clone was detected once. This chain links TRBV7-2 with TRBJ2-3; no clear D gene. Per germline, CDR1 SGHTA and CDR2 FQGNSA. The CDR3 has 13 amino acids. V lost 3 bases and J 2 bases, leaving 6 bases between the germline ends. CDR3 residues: CASSLGTTDTQYF. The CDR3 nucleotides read TGTGCCAGCAGCTTGGGCACCACAGATACGCAGTATTTT.

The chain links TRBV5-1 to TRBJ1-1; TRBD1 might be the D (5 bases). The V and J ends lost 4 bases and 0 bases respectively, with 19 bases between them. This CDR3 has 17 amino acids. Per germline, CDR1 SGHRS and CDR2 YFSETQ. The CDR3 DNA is TGCGCCAGCAGCGGACCAGGGTGGGGAGCAATGAACACTGAAGCTTTCTTT. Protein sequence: CASSGPGWGAMNTEAFF.

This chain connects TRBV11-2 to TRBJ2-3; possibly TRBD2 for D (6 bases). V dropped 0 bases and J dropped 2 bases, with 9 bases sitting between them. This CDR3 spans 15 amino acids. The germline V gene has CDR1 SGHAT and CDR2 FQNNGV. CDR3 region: CASSLEPGVTDTQYF. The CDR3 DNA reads TGTGCCAGCAGCTTAGAGCCGGGAGTCACAGATACGCAGTATTTT.

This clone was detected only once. The CDR3 coding sequence is TGTGCCAGCAGTTCACTAGCGGGAGGGTCCTCCTACGAGCAGTACTTC. Translated: CASSSLAGGSSYEQYF. The chain couples TRBV28 to TRBJ2-7; 13 nucleotides agree with TRBD2. J gave up 0 bases and V 4 bases, and 3 bases lay outside the gene matches. The V gene's germline CDR1 is MDHEN and CDR2 SYDVKM. The CDR3 is 16 residues long.

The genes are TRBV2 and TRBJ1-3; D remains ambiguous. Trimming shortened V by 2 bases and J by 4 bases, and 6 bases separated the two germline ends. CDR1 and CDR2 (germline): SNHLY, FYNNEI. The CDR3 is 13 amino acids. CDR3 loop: CASSELGGNTIYF. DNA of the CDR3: TGTGCCAGCAGTGAACTGGGGGGAAACACCATATATTTT.

The CDR3 DNA sequence: TGTGCCAGCTGGCTAGTAGGCAATGAGCAGTTCTTC. It yields the protein CASWLVGNEQFF. This chain connects TRBV7-8 to TRBJ2-1; D not certain. V lost 8 bases and J lost 6, with 11 bases in between. This CDR3 comprises 12 residues. The germline CDR1 and CDR2 sequences are SGHVS and FQNEAQ. Together with reference TRBV7-8 and TRBJ2-1, the CDR3 gives the full variable domain: GAGVSQSPRYKVAKRGQDVALRCDPISGHVSLFWYQQALGQGPEFLTYFQNEAQLDKSGLPSDRFFAERPEGSVSTLKIQRTQQEDSAVYLCASWLVGNEQFFGPGTRLTVL.

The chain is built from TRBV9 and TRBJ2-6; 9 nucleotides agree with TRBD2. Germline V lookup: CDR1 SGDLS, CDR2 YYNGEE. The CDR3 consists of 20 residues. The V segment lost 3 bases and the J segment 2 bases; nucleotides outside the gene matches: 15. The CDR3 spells CASSAQGLATWSPGANVLTF. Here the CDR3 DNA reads TGTGCCAGCAGCGCCCAGGGACTAGCAACCTGGAGCCCTGGGGCCAACGTCCTGACTTTC.

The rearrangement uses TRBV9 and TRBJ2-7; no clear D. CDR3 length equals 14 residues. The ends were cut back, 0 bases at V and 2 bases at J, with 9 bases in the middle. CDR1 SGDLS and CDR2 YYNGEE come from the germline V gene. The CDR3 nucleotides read TGTGCCAGCAGCGTAGCCAACGGACCCTACGAGCAGTACTTC. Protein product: CASSVANGPYEQYF.

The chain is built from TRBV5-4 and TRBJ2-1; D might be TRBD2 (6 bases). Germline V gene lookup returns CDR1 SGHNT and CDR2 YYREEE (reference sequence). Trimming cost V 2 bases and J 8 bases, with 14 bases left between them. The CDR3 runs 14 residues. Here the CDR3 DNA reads TGTGCCAGCAGCTTTGGTCGGGAGTCCGATGAGCAGTTCTTC. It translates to CASSFGRESDEQFF.

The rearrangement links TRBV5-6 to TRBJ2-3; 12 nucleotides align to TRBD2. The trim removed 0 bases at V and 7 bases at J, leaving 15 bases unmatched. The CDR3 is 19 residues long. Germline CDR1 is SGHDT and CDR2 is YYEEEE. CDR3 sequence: CASSLVLAGGPGRENTQYF. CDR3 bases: TGTGCCAGCAGCTTGGTGCTAGCGGGAGGGCCCGGTAGAGAAAATACGCAGTATTTT. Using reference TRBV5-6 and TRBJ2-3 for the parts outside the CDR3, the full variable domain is DAGVTQSPTHLIKTRGQQVTLRCSPKSGHDTVSWYQQALGQGPQFIFQYYEEEERQRGNFPDRFSGHQFPNYSSELNVNALLLGDSALYLCASSLVLAGGPGRENTQYFGPGTRLTVL.

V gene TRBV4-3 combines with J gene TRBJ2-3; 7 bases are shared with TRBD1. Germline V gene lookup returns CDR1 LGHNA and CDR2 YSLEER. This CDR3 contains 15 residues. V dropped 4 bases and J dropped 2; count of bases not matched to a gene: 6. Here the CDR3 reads CASSRNRGFTDTQYF. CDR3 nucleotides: TGCGCCAGCAGCCGAAACAGGGGCTTCACAGATACGCAGTATTTT.

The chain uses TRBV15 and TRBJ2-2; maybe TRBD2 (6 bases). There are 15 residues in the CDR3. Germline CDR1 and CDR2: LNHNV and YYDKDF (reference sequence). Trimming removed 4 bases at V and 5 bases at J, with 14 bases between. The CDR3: CATSKTLGGTGELFF. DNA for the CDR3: TGTGCCACCAGCAAGACCCTCGGGGGTACCGGGGAGCTGTTTTTT.